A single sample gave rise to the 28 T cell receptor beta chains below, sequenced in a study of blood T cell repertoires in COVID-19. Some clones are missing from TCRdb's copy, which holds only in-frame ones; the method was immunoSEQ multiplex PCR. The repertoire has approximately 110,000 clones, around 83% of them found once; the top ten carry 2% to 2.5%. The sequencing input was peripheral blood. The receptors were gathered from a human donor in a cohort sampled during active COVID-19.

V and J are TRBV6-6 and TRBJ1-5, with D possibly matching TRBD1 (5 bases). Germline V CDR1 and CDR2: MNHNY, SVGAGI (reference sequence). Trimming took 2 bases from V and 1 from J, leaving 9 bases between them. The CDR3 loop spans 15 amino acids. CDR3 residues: CASSYQTVSNQPQHF. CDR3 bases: TGTGCCAGCAGTTACCAGACAGTAAGCAATCAGCCCCAGCATTTT.

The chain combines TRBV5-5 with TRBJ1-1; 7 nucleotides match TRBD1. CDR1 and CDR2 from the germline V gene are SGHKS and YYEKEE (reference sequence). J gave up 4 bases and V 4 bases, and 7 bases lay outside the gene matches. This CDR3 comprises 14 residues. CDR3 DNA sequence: TGTGCCAGCAGCCGACAGGGAGGAGGCACTGAAGCTTTCTTT. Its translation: CASSRQGGGTEAFF.

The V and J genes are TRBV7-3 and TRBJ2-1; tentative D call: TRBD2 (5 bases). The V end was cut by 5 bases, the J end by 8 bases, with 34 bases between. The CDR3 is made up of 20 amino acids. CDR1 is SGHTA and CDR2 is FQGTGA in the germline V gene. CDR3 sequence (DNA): TGTGCCAGCAGCCAAACCCCTTTCAGGCGGGTGTCGGTTTACGGGGATGAGCAGTTCTTC. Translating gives CASSQTPFRRVSVYGDEQFF.

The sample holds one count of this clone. CDR3 bases: TGCGCCAGCAGCTTGGTATCGGGACAGGGCGTCGAGCAGTACTTC. This encodes CASSLVSGQGVEQYF. V gene TRBV5-1 combines with J gene TRBJ2-7; 9 bases map to TRBD1. Trimming at V came to 0 bases and at J to 6 bases, leaving 7 bases not matched to a gene. This CDR3 is 15 amino acids long. Germline CDR1 is SGHRS and CDR2 is YFSETQ.

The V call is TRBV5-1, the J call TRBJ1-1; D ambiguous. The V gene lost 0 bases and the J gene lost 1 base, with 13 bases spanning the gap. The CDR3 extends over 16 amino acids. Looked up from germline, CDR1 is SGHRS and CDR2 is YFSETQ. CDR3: CASSLGALGGNTEAFF. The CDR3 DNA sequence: TGCGCCAGCAGCTTGGGGGCTTTAGGTGGGAACACTGAAGCTTTCTTT.

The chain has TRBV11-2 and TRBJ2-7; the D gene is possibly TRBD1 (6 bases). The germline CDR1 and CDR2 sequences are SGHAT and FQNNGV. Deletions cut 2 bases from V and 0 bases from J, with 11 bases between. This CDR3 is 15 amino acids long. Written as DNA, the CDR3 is TGTGCCAGCAGCTTAATGGGACACAGCTCCTACGAGCAGTACTTC. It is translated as CASSLMGHSSYEQYF.

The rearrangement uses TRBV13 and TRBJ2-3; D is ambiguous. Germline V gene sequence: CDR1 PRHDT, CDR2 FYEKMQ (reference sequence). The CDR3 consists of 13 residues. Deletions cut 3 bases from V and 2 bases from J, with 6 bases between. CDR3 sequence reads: CASSFGSTDTQYF. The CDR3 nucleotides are TGTGCCAGCAGCTTCGGTTCCACAGATACGCAGTATTTT.

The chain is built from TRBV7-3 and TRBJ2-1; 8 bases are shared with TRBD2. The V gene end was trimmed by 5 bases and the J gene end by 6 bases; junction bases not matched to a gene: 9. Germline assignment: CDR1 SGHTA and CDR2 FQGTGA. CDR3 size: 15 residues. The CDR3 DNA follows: TGTGCCAGCAGCCTCCGCCGAGCGGGAGCCAATGAGCAGTTCTTC. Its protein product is CASSLRRAGANEQFF.

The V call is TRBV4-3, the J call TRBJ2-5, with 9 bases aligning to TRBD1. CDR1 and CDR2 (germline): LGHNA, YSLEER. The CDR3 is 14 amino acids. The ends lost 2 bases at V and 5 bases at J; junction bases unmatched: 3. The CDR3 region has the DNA TGCGCCAGCAGCCAAACAGGGGGCAGGGAGACCCAGTACTTC. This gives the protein CASSQTGGRETQYF.

CDR3 DNA sequence: TGTGCCAGCAGCCAAGAATCGGGACAGGGGTATGGCTACACCTTC. This translates into CASSQESGQGYGYTF. This chain links TRBV4-2 with TRBJ1-2; 10 nucleotides line up with TRBD1. V shed 0 bases and J 5 bases; nucleotides not matched to a gene: 3. The length of the CDR3 is 15 residues. Germline V gene sequence: CDR1 LGHNA, CDR2 YNFKEQ.

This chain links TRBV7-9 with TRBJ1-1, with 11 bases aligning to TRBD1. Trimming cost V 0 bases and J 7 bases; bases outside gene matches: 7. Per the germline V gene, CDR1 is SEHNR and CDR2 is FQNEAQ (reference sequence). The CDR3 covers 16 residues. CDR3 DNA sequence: TGTGCCAGCAGCTTAGCGAATCCGGGACAGGGGGATGAAGCTTTCTTT. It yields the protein CASSLANPGQGDEAFF. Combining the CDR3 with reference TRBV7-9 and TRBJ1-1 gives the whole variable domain DTGVSQNPRHKITKRGQNVTFRCDPISEHNRLYWYRQTLGQGPEFLTYFQNEAQLEKSRLLSDRFSAERPKGSFSTLEIQRTEQGDSAMYLCASSLANPGQGDEAFFGQGTRLTVV.

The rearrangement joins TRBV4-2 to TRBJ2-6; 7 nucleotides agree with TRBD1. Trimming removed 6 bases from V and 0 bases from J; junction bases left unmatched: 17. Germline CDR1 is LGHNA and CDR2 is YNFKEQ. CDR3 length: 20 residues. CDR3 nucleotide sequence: TGTGCCAGCAGTCTATCGGGTGGGGGACAGCCTTTCTCTGGGGCCAACGTCCTGACTTTC. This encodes CASSLSGGGQPFSGANVLTF.

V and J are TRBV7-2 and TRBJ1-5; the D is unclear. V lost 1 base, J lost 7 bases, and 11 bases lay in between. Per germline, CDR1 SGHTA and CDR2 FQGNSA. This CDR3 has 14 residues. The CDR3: CASSLVRGQQPQHF. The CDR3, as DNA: TGTGCCAGCAGCTTAGTCAGAGGGCAACAGCCCCAGCATTTT. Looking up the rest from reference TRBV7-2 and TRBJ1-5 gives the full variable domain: GAGVSQSPSNKVTEKGKDVELRCDPISGHTALYWYRQSLGQGLEFLIYFQGNSAPDKSGLPSDRFSAERTGGSVSTLTIQRTQQEDSAVYLCASSLVRGQQPQHFGDGTRLSIL.

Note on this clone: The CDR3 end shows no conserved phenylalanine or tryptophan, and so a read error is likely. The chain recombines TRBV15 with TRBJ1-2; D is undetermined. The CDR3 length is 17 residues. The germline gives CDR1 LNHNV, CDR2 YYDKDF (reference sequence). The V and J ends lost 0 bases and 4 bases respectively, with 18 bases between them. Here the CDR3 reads CATSRDRGPHPRYGYTL. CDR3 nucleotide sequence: TGTGCCACCAGCAGAGATCGGGGTCCTCACCCCCGCTATGGCTACACCCTC.

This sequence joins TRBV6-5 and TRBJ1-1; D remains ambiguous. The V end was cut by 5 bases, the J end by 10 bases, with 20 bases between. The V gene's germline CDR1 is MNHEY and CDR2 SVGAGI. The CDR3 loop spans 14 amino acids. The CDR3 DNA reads TGTGCCAGCAGTCCCGGTCGGCGCTGGGCTTCAGCTTTCTTT. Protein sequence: CASSPGRRWASAFF.

The CDR3 coding sequence is TGCGCCAGCAGCCAAGACCTAGCGGGGGGGTACACAGATACGCAGTATTTT. This encodes CASSQDLAGGYTDTQYF. The chain links TRBV4-3 to TRBJ2-3; 12 nucleotides agree with TRBD2. Per germline, CDR1 LGHNA and CDR2 YSLEER. The CDR3 sequence is 17 residues long. The V gene end was trimmed by 0 bases and the J gene end by 2 bases; junction bases not matched to a gene: 3.

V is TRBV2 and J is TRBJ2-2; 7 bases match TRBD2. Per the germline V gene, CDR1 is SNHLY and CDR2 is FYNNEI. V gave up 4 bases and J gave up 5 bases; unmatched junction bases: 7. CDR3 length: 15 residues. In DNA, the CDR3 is TGTGCCAGCAGTGTCAGGGACTATAGAACCGGGGAGCTGTTTTTT. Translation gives CASSVRDYRTGELFF.

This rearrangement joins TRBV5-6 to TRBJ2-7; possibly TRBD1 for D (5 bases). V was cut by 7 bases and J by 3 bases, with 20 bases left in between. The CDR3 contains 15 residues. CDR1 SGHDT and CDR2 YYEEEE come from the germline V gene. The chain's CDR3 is CASRVPDLGLYEQYF. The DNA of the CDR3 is TGTGCCAGCCGGGTCCCCGACCTGGGGCTCTACGAGCAGTACTTC.

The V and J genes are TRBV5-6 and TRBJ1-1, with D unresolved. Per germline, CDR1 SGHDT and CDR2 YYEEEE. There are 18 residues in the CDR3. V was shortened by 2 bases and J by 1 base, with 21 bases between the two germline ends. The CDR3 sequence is CASSFFLVPVGRNTEAFF. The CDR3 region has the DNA TGTGCCAGCAGCTTTTTCTTGGTCCCGGTGGGGAGGAACACTGAAGCTTTCTTT.

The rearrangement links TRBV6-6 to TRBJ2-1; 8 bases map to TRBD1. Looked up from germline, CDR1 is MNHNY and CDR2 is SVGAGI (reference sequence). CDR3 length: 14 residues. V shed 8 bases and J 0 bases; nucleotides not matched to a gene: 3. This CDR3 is CASQGANSYNEQFF. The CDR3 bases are TGTGCCAGCCAGGGGGCGAACTCCTACAATGAGCAGTTCTTC.

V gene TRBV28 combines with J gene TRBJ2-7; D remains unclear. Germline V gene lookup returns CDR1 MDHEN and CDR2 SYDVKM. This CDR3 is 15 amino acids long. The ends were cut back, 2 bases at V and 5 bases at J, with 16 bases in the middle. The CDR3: CASSLQPDGSHEQYF. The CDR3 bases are TGTGCCAGCAGTTTACAGCCCGACGGGTCCCACGAGCAGTACTTC.

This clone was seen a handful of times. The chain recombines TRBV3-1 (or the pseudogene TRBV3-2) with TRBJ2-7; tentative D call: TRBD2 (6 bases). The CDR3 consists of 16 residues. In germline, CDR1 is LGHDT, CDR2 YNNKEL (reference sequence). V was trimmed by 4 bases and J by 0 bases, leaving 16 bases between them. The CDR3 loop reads CASSPGLLRSSYEQYF. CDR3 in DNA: TGTGCCAGCAGCCCCGGACTACTAAGGAGCTCCTACGAGCAGTACTTC.

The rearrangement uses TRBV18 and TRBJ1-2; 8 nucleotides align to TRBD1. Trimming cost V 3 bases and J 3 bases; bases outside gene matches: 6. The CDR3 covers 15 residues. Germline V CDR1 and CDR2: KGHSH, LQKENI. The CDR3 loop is CASSPQGANDYGYTF. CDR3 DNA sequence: TGTGCCAGCTCACCTCAGGGGGCTAACGACTATGGCTACACCTTC.

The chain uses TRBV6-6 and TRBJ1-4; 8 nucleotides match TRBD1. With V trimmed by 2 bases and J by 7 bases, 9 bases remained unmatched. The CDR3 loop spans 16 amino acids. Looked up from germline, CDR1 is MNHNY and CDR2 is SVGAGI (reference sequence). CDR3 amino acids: CASSYRSGGSGEKLFF. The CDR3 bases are TGTGCCAGCAGTTACCGATCAGGGGGCAGCGGTGAAAAACTGTTTTTT.

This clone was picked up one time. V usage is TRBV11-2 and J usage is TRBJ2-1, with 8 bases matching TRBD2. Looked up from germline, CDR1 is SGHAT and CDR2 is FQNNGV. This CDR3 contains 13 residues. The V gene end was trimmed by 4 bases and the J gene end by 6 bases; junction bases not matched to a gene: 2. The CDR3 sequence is CASSSLAVNEQFF. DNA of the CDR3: TGTGCCAGCAGCTCACTAGCGGTCAATGAGCAGTTCTTC.

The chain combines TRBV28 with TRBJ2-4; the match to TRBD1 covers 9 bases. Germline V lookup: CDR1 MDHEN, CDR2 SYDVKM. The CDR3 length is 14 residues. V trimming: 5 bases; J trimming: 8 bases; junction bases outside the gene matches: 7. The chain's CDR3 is CASSQQGAGDIQYF. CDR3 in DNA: TGTGCCAGCAGTCAACAGGGGGCAGGGGACATTCAGTACTTC.

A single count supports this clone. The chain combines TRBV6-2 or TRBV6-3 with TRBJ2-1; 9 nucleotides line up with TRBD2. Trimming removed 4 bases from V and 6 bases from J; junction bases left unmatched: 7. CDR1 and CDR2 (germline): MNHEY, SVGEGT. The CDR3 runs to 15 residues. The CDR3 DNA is TGTGCCAGCAGTTCAGCGCTAGCGGGGCTCAATGAGCAGTTCTTC. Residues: CASSSALAGLNEQFF.

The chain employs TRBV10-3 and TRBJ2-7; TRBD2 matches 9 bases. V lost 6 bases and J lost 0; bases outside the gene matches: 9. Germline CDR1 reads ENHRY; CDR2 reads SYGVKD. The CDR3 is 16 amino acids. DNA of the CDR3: TGTGCCATCAGAACCGGGACTAGCCGAACCTCCTACGAGCAGTACTTC. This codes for CAIRTGTSRTSYEQYF.